This passage covers 17 T cell receptor beta chains from one sample sequenced in a study of control samples from healthy donors and cancer patients. Using immunoSEQ multiplex PCR, the repertoire was profiled, and TCRdb retains in-frame clones only, with some absent. The table has around 110,000 clones, over 85% seen once. Sequenced sample: blood. Receptor source: a man aged 25 to 40 in good health.

In DNA form, the CDR3 reads TGTGCCTCTAGCGTGGGACAGGGGACGTACGAGCAGTACTTC. It encodes CASSVGQGTYEQYF. V and J are TRBV10-3 and TRBJ2-7; 10 nucleotides agree with TRBD1. CDR3 length: 14 residues. V dropped 11 bases and J dropped 4; count of bases not matched to a gene: 11. The germline CDR1 and CDR2 sequences are ENHRY and SYGVKD.

V gene TRBV28 combines with J gene TRBJ1-4, with D possibly being TRBD1 (5 bases). CDR3 length equals 15 residues. CDR1 is MDHEN and CDR2 is SYDVKM in the germline V gene. V gave up 4 bases and J gave up 4 bases, with 13 bases separating them. The CDR3 reads CASSSPWGGNEKLFF. The CDR3 DNA sequence: TGTGCCAGCAGTTCGCCATGGGGGGGTAATGAAAAACTGTTTTTT.

This clone was detected once. V gene TRBV5-1 combines with J gene TRBJ2-3; D is unclear. Looked up from germline, CDR1 is SGHRS and CDR2 is YFSETQ. The CDR3 is 15 residues long. The germline V and J ends were trimmed by 1 base and 6 bases, with 15 bases remaining between them. The CDR3 is CASSLNPQEADTQYF. CDR3 in DNA: TGCGCCAGCAGCTTGAACCCCCAGGAAGCGGATACGCAGTATTTT.

The chain carries TRBV28 and TRBJ2-6; D uncertain. The CDR3 length is 15 residues. Germline values: CDR1 MDHEN, CDR2 SYDVKM. Trimming cost V 3 bases and J 2 bases, with 8 bases left between them. In DNA, the CDR3 is TGTGCCAGCAGTTTGCCCCCGGCTGGGGCCAACGTCCTGACTTTC. Protein sequence: CASSLPPAGANVLTF.

This clone came up once. CDR3 coding DNA: TGTGCCAGCAGTGAGACCTCGGTCCCCCCTGGAAACACCATATATTTT. Protein sequence: CASSETSVPPGNTIYF. The chain is built from TRBV6-1 and TRBJ1-3; D gene ambiguous. The ends were cut back, 3 bases at V and 2 bases at J, with 14 bases in the middle. Germline CDR1 is MNHNS and CDR2 is SASEGT. The CDR3 length is 16 residues.

The chain carries TRBV28 and TRBJ1-2, with D unresolved. Germline V gene lookup returns CDR1 MDHEN and CDR2 SYDVKM. The V and J ends lost 8 bases and 4 bases respectively, with 11 bases between them. This CDR3 has 12 residues. The CDR3 is CASSRLRYGYTF. The CDR3 DNA reads as TGTGCCAGCTCAAGGCTGCGCTATGGCTACACCTTC.

V and J are TRBV6-6 and TRBJ1-6; tentative D call: TRBD1 (6 bases). The CDR3 runs 16 residues. The germline V gene has CDR1 MNHNY and CDR2 SVGAGI (reference sequence). V was clipped by 0 bases and J by 7 bases, with 13 bases between them. DNA of the CDR3: TGTGCCAGCAGTTACTCGATACAGGGTAACAATTCACCCCTCCACTTT. This translates into CASSYSIQGNNSPLHF.

V and J are TRBV7-6 and TRBJ2-7, with D possibly called TRBD1 or TRBD2 (5 bases each). Germline V gene sequence: CDR1 SGHVS, CDR2 FNYEAQ. This CDR3 spans 16 amino acids. The V gene lost 3 bases and the J gene lost 2 bases, with 17 bases spanning the gap. CDR3 region: CASSFNTGRLAYEQYF. The CDR3 nucleotides read TGTGCCAGCAGCTTCAATACGGGACGCCTGGCCTACGAGCAGTACTTC.

The J gene is TRBJ1-5, the V gene TRBV5-4; D call uncertain. The CDR3 runs 15 residues. The germline V gene has CDR1 SGHNT and CDR2 YYREEE (reference sequence). With 1 base removed from V and 5 bases from J, the gap between germline ends came to 13 bases. The CDR3 DNA sequence: TGTGCCAGCAGCTTGAAGAAGGAGGTTGATCAGCCCCAGCATTTT. Translated: CASSLKKEVDQPQHF.

The CDR3 sequence is CASSVQGAGANVLTF. The CDR3 DNA follows: TGTGCCAGTAGTGTACAGGGAGCCGGGGCCAACGTCCTGACTTTC. The rearrangement uses TRBV19 and TRBJ2-6, with D maybe TRBD1 (6 bases). The CDR3 is made up of 15 amino acids. The germline V and J ends were trimmed by 5 bases and 4 bases, with 12 bases remaining between them. In germline, CDR1 is LNHDA, CDR2 SQIVND (reference sequence).

The J gene is TRBJ1-1, the V gene TRBV7-8; D remains ambiguous. CDR1 and CDR2 (germline): SGHVS, FQNEAQ. With 4 bases removed from V and 1 base from J, the gap between germline ends came to 13 bases. The CDR3 totals 15 residues. CDR3 sequence (DNA): TGTGCCAGCAGCTCTGACATCTCCCAGAACACTGAAGCTTTCTTT. Protein sequence: CASSSDISQNTEAFF.

J is TRBJ1-1 and V is TRBV27; D perhaps matches TRBD1 (6 bases). The V and J ends lost 1 base and 5 bases respectively, with 11 bases between them. Germline loops: CDR1 MNHEY, CDR2 SMNVEV (reference sequence). The CDR3 sequence is 14 residues long. In DNA form, the CDR3 reads TGTGCCAGCAGTTTATTAGAGGGGGTAACTGAAGCTTTCTTT. Translated: CASSLLEGVTEAFF.

This chain connects TRBV27 to TRBJ1-5; D not certain. V lost 3 bases to trimming and J lost 4 bases, with 4 bases between them. This CDR3 has 12 residues. Germline CDR1 and CDR2: MNHEY and SMNVEV (reference sequence). The CDR3 sequence: CASSFWNQPQHF. The CDR3 nucleotides are TGTGCCAGCAGTTTCTGGAATCAGCCCCAGCATTTT.

The chain combines TRBV28 with TRBJ1-2; tentative D call: TRBD1 (5 bases). There are 14 residues in the CDR3. Trimming cost V 3 bases and J 0 bases, with 8 bases left between them. CDR1 and CDR2 (germline): MDHEN, SYDVKM. This chain's CDR3 is CASSLGRANYGYTF. CDR3 nucleotides: TGTGCCAGCAGTTTGGGCAGGGCTAACTATGGCTACACCTTC.

The rearrangement uses TRBV2 and TRBJ1-2; 11 bases line up with TRBD1. This CDR3 spans 13 amino acids. Looked up from germline, CDR1 is SNHLY and CDR2 is FYNNEI. After removal of 8 bases from V and 2 bases from J, the junction contained 1 base not matched to a gene. The CDR3 sequence: CASWDRGNYGYTF. CDR3 bases: TGTGCCAGCTGGGACAGGGGGAACTATGGCTACACCTTC.

The J gene is TRBJ2-3, the V gene TRBV18; possibly TRBD2 for D (5 bases). The V and J ends lost 0 bases and 1 base respectively, with 14 bases between them. CDR3 length equals 17 residues. Germline loops: CDR1 KGHSH, CDR2 LQKENI. For the CDR3, the DNA is TGTGCCAGCTCACCACCTCCAGGTTGGACTCGCACAGATACGCAGTATTTT. This translates into CASSPPPGWTRTDTQYF.

The V and J genes are TRBV6-5 and TRBJ1-2; D is unresolved. Germline CDR1 reads MNHEY; CDR2 reads SVGAGI. V was trimmed by 0 bases and J by 2 bases, leaving 13 bases between them. The CDR3 is 16 residues long. CDR3 coding DNA: TGTGCCAGCAGTTACTCGATTAGCCGGCAGAACTATGGCTACACCTTC. It translates to CASSYSISRQNYGYTF.